The text below deals with one TCR beta chain. This PCR relied on a set of 60 Vbeta primers and 13 Jbeta primers. Original handling: The count from a later analysis was 79 million or so unique TCR beta chains, some 12 million of them shared. TCRdb's copy holds only in-frame clones and misses some; the assay was immunoSEQ multiplex PCR. D and trimming come from the DNA, and the V and J calls and clone size come from that table. The sample data list 120,000 to 150,000 clones. This record comes from a study of cytomegalovirus exposure and HLA in healthy donors. The V end was cut by 3 bases, the J end by 6 bases, with 6 bases between. Germline V gene lookup returns CDR1 LNHDA and CDR2 SQIVND (reference sequence). The CDR3 extends over 12 amino acids.

The clonotype originates from a man in his forties in good health and CMV-seronegative. The rearrangement uses TRBV19 and TRBJ1-5, with D uncertain. Material for sequencing was PBMCs. Here the CDR3 reads CASSMTSQPQHF. The CDR3 nucleotides are TGTGCCAGTAGTATGACTAGTCAGCCCCAGCATTTT.